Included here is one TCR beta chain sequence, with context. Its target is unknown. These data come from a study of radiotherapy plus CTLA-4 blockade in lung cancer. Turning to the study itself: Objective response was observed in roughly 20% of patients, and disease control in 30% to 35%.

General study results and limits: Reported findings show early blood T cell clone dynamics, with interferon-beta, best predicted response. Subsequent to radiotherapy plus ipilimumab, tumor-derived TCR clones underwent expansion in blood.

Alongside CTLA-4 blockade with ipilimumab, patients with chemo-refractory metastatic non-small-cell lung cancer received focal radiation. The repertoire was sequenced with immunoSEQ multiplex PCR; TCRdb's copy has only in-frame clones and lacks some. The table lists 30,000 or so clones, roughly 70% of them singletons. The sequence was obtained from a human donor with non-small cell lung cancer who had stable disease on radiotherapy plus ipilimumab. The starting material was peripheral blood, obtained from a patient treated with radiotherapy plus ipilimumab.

The CDR3 sequence: CASTPSGRVEQFF. The CDR3 DNA reads TGTGCCAGTACCCCCAGCGGGAGGGTTGAGCAGTTCTTC. The V and J genes are TRBV19 and TRBJ2-1, with TRBD2 matching over 10 bases. CDR1 and CDR2 (germline): LNHDA, SQIVND (reference sequence). V was pared by 7 bases and J by 9 bases, with 6 bases of the junction left unmatched. This CDR3 is 13 amino acids long.